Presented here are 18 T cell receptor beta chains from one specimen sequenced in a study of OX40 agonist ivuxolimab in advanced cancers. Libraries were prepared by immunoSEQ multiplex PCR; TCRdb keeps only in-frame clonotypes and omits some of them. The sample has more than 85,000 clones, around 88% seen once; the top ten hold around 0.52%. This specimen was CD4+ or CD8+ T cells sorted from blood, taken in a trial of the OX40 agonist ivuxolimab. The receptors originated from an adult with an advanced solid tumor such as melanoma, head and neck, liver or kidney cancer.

The CDR3 nucleotides are TGTGCCAGCAGGGGGAGCAGCGGGGGCTCAGATACGCAGTATTTT. Protein product: CASRGSSGGSDTQYF. The rearrangement joins TRBV27 to TRBJ2-3, with 8 bases identical to TRBD2. This CDR3 region has 15 residues. From germline, CDR1 is MNHEY and CDR2 SMNVEV (reference sequence). With V trimmed by 6 bases and J by 4 bases, 9 bases remained unmatched.

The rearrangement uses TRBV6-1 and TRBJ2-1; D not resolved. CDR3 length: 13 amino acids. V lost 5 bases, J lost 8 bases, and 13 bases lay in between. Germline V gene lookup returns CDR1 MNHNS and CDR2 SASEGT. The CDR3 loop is CASSPRPFYEQFF. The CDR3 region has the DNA TGTGCCAGCAGTCCACGACCGTTTTATGAGCAGTTCTTC.

The CDR3 is CASSKTSGANSGGRYNEQFF. CDR3 nucleotide sequence: TGTGCCAGCTCCAAGACTAGCGGGGCAAACTCTGGGGGACGTTACAATGAGCAGTTCTTC. The J gene is TRBJ2-1, the V gene TRBV7-6; 11 bases agree with TRBD2. The CDR3 has 20 residues. V was clipped by 8 bases and J by 4 bases; unmatched bases: 22. CDR1 is SGHVS, CDR2 FNYEAQ, per germline.

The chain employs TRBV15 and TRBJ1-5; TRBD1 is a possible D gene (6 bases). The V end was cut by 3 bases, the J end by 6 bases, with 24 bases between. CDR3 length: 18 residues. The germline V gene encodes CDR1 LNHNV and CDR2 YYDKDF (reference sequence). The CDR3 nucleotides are TGTGCCACCAGCAGCATTGGTATAGTCTGGCCAGGGGCTCAGCCCCAGCATTTT. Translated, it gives CATSSIGIVWPGAQPQHF.

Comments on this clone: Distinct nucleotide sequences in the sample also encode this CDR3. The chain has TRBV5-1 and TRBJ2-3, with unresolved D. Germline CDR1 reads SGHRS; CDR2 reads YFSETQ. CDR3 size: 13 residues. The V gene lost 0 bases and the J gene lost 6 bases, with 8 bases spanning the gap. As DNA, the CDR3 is TGCGCCAGCAGCTTGGTTCCTAGTGATACGCAGTATTTT. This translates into CASSLVPSDTQYF.

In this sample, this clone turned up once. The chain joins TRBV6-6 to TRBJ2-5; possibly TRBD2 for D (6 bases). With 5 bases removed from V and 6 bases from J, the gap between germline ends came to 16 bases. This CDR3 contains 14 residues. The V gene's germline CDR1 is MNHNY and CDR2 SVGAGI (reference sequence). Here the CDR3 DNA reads TGTGCCAGCAGTCCTACTTTAGCGGCGAAGACCCAGTACTTC. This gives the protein CASSPTLAAKTQYF.

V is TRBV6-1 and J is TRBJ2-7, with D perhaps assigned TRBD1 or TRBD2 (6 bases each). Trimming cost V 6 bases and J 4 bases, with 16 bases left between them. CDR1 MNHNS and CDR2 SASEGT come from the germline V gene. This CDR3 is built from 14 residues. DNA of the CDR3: TGTGCCAGCAGCACCTGGGGGGCGCGGTACGAGCAGTACTTC. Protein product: CASSTWGARYEQYF.

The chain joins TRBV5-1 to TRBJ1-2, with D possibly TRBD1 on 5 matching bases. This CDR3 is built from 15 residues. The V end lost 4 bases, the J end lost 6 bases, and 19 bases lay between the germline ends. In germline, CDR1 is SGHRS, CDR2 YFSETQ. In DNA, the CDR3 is TGCGCCAGCAGCGGGACCTATTACGGGGTGGATGGCTACACCTTC. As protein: CASSGTYYGVDGYTF.

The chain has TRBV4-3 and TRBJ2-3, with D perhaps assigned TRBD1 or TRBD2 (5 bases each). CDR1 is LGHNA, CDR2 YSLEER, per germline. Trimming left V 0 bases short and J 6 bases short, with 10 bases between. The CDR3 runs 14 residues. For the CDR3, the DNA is TGCGCCAGCAGCCAAGAACCCAGGGAGGATACGCAGTATTTT. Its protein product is CASSQEPREDTQYF.

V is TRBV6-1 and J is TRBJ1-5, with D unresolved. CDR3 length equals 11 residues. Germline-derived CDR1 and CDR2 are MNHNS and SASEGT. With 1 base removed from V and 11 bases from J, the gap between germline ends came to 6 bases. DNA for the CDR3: TGTGCCAGCAGTGAAGTAGGGACCCAGCATTTT. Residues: CASSEVGTQHF.

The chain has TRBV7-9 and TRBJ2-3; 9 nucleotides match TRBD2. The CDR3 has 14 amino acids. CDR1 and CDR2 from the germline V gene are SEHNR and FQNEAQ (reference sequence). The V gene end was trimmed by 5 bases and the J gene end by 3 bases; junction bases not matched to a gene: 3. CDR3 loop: CASSGGLATDTQYF. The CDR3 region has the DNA TGTGCCAGCAGCGGAGGACTAGCGACAGATACGCAGTATTTT.

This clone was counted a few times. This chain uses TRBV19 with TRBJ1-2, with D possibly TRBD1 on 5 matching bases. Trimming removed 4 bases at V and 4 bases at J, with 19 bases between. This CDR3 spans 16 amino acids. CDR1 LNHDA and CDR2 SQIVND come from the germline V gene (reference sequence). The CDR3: CASSNSGGGGFYGYTF. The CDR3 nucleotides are TGTGCCAGTAGTAACTCCGGCGGGGGAGGGTTCTATGGCTACACCTTC.

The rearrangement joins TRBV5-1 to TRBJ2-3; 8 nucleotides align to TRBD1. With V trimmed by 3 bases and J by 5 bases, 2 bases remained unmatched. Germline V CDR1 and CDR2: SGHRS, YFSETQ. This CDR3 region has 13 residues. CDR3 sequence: CASSSGTGDTQYF. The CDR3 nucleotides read TGCGCCAGCAGCTCCGGGACAGGAGATACGCAGTATTTT.

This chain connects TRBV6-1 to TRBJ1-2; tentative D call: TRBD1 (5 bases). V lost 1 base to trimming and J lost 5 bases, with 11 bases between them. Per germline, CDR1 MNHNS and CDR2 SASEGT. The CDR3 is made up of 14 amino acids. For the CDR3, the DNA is TGTGCCAGCAGTGAAGACGCGTGGGGGTATGGCTACACCTTC. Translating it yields CASSEDAWGYGYTF.

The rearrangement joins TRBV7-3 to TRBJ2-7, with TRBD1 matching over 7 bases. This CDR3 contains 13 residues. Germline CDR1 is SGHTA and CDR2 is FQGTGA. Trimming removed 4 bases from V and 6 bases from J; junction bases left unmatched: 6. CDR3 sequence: CASSYTGVGEQYF. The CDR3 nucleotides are TGTGCCAGCAGCTACACAGGGGTAGGCGAGCAGTACTTC.

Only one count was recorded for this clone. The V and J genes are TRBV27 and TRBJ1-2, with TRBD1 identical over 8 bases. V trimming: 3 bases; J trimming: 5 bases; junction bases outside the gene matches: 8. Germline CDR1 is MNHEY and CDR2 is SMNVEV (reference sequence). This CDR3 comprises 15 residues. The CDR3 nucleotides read TGTGCCAGCAGTTTTTCGGACAGGGAATCTTATGGCTACACCTTC. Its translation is CASSFSDRESYGYTF.

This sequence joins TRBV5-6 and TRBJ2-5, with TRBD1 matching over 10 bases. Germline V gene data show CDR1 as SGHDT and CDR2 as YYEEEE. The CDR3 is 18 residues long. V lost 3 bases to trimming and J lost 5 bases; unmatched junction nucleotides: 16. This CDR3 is CASSSLILAPGQGETQYF. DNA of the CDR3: TGTGCCAGCAGCTCGCTAATCCTAGCGCCGGGACAGGGGGAGACCCAGTACTTC.

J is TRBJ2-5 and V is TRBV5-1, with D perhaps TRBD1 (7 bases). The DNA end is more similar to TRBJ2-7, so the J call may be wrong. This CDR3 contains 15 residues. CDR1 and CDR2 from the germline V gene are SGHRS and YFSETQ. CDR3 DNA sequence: TGCGCCAGCAGCCCCCAGGAGGGGGCCTCCTACGAGCAGTACTTC. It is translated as CASSPQEGASYEQYF.